Here is one T cell receptor (beta chain) with its context. Its target is not known. The record originates from a study of T-cell reconstitution after alpha-beta-depleted transplantation in children. Study-level results: About two months after transplant, alpha-beta T cells reportedly came from several hundred expanded graft clones.

The germline V and J ends were trimmed by 3 bases and 6 bases, with 24 bases remaining between them. The CDR3 runs to 17 residues. From germline, CDR1 is MGHRA and CDR2 YSYEKL. Unique molecular identifiers were used in preparing the TCRbeta library. TCRdb itself ran the PCR reads through MiXCR, one entry per CDR3 protein. In the table there are 350,000 to 500,000 distinct CDR3 sequences, about 40% of which are singletons. V gene TRBV4-1 combines with J gene TRBJ2-7; either TRBD1 or TRBD2 may supply D (5 bases each). This sequence originates from a girl aged 2-10 years with aplastic anemia, due to receive a stem cell transplant. The sample consisted of PBMCs, taken before TCRalphabeta/CD19-depleted stem cell transplant. The CDR3 is CASSHKVHRTGLSEQYF. CDR3 sequence (DNA): TGCGCCAGCAGCCACAAAGTCCACAGGACGGGGTTGTCCGAGCAGTACTTC.